One TCR beta chain is described in this entry. Its antigen is not known. The primer mix had 60 Vbeta and 13 Jbeta primers. Libraries were prepared by immunoSEQ multiplex PCR; TCRdb keeps only in-frame clonotypes and omits some of them. The table records tens of thousands of clones, approximately 82% of them present only once. This sample is part of a study of cytomegalovirus exposure and HLA in healthy donors. Study-wide background: Among the 350 to 500 donors who were genotyped, roughly 86% fell in the genetic ancestry cluster that is associated with self-reported Caucasian donors.

V lost 1 base, J lost 3 bases, and 2 bases stayed unmatched. Per germline, CDR1 SGHRS and CDR2 YFSETQ. CDR3 length equals 14 residues. Study results and limitations: Being productive about 87% or about 30% of the time was typical of most TCR beta V segments in an earlier analysis. A later analysis linked a missense variant in DCLRE1C to the trimming of TCR beta V and J genes.

The rearrangement uses TRBV5-1 and TRBJ1-1; the match to TRBD1 covers 8 bases. Sequenced sample: PBMCs. This TCR was sampled from a man in his 70s in good health and CMV-seropositive. The CDR3 loop is CASSLRGQDTEAFF. Written as DNA, the CDR3 is TGCGCCAGCAGCTTGCGGGGACAGGACACTGAAGCTTTCTTT.